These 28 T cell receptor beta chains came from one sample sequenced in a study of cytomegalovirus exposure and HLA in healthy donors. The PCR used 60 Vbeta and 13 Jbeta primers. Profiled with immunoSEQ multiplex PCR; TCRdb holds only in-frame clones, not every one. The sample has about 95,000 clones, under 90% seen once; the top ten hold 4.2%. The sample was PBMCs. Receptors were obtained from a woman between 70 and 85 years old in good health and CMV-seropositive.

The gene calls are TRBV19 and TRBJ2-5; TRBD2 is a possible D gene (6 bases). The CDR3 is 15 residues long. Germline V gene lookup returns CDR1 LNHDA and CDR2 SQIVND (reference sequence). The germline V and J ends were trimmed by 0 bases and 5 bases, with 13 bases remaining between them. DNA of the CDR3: TGTGCCAGTAGTATAGATGGGGCGGGGACGGAGACCCAGTACTTC. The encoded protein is CASSIDGAGTETQYF.

CDR3: CASSSQGGRVSDTQYF. Written as DNA, the CDR3 is TGTGCCAGCAGCTCCCAGGGAGGCCGTGTCTCAGATACGCAGTATTTT. The V and J genes are TRBV7-3 and TRBJ2-3; D is possibly TRBD2 (6 bases). V lost 4 bases, J lost 4 bases, and 18 bases lay in between. CDR3 length: 16 amino acids. Germline CDR1 reads SGHTA; CDR2 reads FQGTGA.

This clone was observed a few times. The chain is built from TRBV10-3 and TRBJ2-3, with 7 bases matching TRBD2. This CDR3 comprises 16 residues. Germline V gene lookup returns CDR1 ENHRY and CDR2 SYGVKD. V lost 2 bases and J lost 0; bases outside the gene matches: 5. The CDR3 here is CAISERGGTSTDTQYF. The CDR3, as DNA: TGTGCCATCAGTGAGAGGGGAGGGACTAGCACAGATACGCAGTATTTT.

The DNA of the CDR3 is TGTGCCACCAGCGCACCGGGAACCCCAACTAATGAAAAACTGTTTTTT. Amino acids: CATSAPGTPTNEKLFF. The rearrangement uses TRBV15 and TRBJ1-4; no clear D. Trimming shortened V by 5 bases and J by 0 bases, and 13 bases separated the two germline ends. The germline gives CDR1 LNHNV, CDR2 YYDKDF (reference sequence). The CDR3 has 16 amino acids.

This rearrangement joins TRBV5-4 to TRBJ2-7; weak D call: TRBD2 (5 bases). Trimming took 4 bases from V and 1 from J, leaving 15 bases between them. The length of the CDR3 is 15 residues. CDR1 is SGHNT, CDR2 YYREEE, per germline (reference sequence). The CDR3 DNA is TGTGCCAGCAGCCCCGGAGGACTTAGTTCCTACGAGCAGTACTTC. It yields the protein CASSPGGLSSYEQYF.

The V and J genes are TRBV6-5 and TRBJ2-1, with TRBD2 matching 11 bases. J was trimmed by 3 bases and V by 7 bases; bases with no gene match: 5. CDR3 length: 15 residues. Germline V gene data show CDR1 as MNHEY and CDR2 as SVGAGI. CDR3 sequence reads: CASNTLAGGYNEQFF. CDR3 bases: TGTGCCAGCAATACTCTAGCGGGAGGCTACAATGAGCAGTTCTTC.

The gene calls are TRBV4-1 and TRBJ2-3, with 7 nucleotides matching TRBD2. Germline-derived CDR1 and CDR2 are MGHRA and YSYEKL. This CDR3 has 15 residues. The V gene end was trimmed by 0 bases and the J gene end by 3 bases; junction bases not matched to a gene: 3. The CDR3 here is CASSQEKRETDTQYF. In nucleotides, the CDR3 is TGCGCCAGCAGCCAAGAGAAGCGGGAAACAGATACGCAGTATTTT.

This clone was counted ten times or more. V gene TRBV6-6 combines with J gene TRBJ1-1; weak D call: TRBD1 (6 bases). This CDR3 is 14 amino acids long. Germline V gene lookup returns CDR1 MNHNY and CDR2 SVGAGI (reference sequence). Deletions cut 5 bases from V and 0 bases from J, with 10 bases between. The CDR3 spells CASSHGQLNTEAFF. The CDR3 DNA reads TGTGCCAGCAGTCACGGACAGTTGAACACTGAAGCTTTCTTT.

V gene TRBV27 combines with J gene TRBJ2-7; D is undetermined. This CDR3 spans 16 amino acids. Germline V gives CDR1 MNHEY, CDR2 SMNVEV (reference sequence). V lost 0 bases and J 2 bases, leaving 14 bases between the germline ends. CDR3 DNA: TGTGCCAGCAGTTTATCGTGGTCTACTCGTACCTACGAGCAGTACTTC. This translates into CASSLSWSTRTYEQYF.

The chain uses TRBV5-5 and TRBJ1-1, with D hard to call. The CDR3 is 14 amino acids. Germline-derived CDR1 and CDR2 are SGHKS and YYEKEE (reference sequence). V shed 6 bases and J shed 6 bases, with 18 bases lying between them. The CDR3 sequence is CASTDARLTAEAFF. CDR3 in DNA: TGTGCCAGCACCGATGCCAGGCTCACGGCTGAAGCTTTCTTT.

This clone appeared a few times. CDR3 amino acids: CASSLDRLSSYEQYF. CDR3 bases: TGTGCCAGCAGCTTAGACAGGCTCAGCTCCTACGAGCAGTACTTC. The V call is TRBV7-2, the J call TRBJ2-7, with D possibly matching TRBD1 (5 bases). Trimming removed 1 base at V and 0 bases at J, with 10 bases between. Germline V gene lookup returns CDR1 SGHTA and CDR2 FQGNSA. This CDR3 region has 15 residues. Using reference TRBV7-2 and TRBJ2-7 for the parts outside the CDR3, the full variable domain is GAGVSQSPSNKVTEKGKDVELRCDPISGHTALYWYRQSLGQGLEFLIYFQGNSAPDKSGLPSDRFSAERTGGSVSTLTIQRTQQEDSAVYLCASSLDRLSSYEQYFGPGTRLTVT.

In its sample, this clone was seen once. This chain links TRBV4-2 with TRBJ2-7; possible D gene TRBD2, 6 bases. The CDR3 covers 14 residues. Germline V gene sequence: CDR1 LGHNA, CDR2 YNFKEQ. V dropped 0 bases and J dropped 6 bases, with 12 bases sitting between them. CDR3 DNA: TGTGCCAGCAGCCAAGATCCTAGCGTGGCCGAGCAGTACTTC. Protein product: CASSQDPSVAEQYF.

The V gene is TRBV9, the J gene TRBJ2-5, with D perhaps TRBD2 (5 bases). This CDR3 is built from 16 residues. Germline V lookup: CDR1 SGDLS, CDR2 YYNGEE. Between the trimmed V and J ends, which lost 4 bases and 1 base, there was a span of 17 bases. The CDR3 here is CASSPSPGLSQETQYF. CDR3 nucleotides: TGTGCCAGCAGCCCCAGCCCCGGACTTTCCCAAGAGACCCAGTACTTC. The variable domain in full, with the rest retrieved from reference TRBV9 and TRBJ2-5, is DSGVTQTPKHLITATGQRVTLRCSPRSGDLSVYWYQQSLDQGLQFLIQYYNGEERAKGNILERFSAQQFPDLHSELNLSSLELGDSALYFCASSPSPGLSQETQYFGPGTRLLVL.

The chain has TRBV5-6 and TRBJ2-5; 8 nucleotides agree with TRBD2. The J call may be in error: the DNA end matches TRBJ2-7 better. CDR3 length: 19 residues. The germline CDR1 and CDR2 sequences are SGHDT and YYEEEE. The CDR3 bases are TGTGCCAGCAGCTCCCCTAGGAGCGGGAGTTTCCAAGGTCAGTCCGAGCAGTACTTC. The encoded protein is CASSSPRSGSFQGQSEQYF.

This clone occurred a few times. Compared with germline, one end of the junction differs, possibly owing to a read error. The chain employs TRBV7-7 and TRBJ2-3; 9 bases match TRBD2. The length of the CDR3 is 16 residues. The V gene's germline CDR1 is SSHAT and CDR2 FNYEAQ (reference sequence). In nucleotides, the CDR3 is TGTGCTAGCAGCTTAGGTAGCGGGGGACCAACAGATACGCAGTATTTT. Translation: CASSLGSGGPTDTQYF.

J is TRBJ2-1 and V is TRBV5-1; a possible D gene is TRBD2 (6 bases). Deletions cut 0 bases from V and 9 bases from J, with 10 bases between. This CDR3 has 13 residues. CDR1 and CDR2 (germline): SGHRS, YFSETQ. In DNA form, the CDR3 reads TGCGCCAGCAGCTTGGAACTAGCTGTTGAGCAGTTCTTC. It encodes CASSLELAVEQFF.

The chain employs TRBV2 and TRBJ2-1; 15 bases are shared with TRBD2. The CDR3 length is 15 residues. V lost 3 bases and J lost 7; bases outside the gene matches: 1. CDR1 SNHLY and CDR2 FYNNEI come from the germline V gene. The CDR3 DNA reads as TGTGCCAGCAGTGAGGGACTAGCGGGAGGTAATGAGCAGTTCTTC. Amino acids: CASSEGLAGGNEQFF.

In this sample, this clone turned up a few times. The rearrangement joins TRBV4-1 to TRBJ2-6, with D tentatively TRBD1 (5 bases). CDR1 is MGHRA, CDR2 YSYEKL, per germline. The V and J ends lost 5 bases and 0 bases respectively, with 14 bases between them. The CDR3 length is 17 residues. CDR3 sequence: CASSEVYRSSGANVLTF. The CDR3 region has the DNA TGCGCCAGCAGCGAAGTCTACAGGTCCTCTGGGGCCAACGTCCTGACTTTC.

This CDR3 reads CASAGQGIYNEQFF. The CDR3 bases are TGTGCCAGCGCGGGACAGGGGATCTACAATGAGCAGTTCTTC. V and J are TRBV18 and TRBJ2-1; 10 bases map to TRBD1. V gave up 8 bases and J gave up 3 bases; unmatched junction bases: 4. From germline, CDR1 is KGHSH and CDR2 LQKENI. CDR3 length: 14 residues.

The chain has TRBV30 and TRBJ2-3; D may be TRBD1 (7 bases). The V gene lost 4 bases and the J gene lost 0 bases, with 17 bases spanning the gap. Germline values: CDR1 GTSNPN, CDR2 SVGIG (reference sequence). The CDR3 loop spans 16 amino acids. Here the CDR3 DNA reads TGTGCCTGGACCCCCCCAGGGGGGTATAGCACAGATACGCAGTATTTT. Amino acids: CAWTPPGGYSTDTQYF.

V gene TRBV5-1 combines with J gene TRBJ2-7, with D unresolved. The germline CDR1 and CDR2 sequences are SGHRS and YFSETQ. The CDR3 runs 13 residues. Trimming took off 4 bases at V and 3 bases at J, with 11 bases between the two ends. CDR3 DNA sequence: TGCGCCAGCAGCCCCCTGGGCAACTACGAGCAGTACTTC. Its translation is CASSPLGNYEQYF.

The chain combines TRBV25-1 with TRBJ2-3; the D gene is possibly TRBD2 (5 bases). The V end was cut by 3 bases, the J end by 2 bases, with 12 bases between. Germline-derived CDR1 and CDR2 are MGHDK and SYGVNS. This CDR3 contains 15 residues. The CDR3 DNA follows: TGTGCCAGCAGTGATCTCACTAGAACCACAGATACGCAGTATTTT. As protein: CASSDLTRTTDTQYF.

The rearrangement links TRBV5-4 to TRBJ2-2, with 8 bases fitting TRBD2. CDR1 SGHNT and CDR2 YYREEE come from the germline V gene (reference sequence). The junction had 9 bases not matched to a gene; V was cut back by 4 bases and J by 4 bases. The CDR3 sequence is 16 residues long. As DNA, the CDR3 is TGTGCCAGCAGCCGAGGTCGGCTAGCGGGCACCGGGGAGCTGTTTTTT. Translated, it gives CASSRGRLAGTGELFF.

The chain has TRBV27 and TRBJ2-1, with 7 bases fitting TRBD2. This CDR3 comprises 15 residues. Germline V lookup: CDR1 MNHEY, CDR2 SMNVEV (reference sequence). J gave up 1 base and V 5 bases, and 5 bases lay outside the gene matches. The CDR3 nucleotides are TGTGCCAGCAGTCGAAGCGGGACGTCCTACAATGAGCAGTTCTTC. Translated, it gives CASSRSGTSYNEQFF.

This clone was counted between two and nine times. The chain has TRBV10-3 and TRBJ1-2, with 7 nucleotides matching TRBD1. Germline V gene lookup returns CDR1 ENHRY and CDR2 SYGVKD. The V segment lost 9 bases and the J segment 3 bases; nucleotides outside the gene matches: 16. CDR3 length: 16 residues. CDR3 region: CAIQHPSLTGDYGYTF. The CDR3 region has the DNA TGTGCCATTCAACACCCATCCTTAACAGGGGACTATGGCTACACCTTC.

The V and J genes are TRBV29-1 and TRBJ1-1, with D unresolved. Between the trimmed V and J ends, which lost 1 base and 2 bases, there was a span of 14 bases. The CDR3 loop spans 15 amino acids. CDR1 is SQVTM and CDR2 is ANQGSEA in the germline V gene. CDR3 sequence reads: CSVEGAATLNTEAFF. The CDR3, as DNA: TGCAGCGTTGAAGGAGCGGCGACGCTAAACACTGAAGCTTTCTTT.

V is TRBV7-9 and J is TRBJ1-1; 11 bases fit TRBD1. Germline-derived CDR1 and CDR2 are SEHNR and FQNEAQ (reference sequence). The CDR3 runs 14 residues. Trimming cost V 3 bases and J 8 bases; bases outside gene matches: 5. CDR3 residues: CASSLGQGVGEAFF. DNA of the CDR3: TGTGCCAGCAGCTTGGGACAGGGGGTTGGGGAAGCTTTCTTT.

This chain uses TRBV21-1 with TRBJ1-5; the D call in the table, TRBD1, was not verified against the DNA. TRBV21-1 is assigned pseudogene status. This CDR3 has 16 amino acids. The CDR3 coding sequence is TGTGCCAGCAGCAAAGGGTGTGTCACAGTCAATCAGCCCCAGCATTTT. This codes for CASSKGCVTVNQPQHF.